This T cell receptor (beta chain) was observed in a study of blood T cell repertoires in COVID-19. Study details: PBMCs, B-cell-depleted T cells, or T cells provided the cDNA or gDNA that made up the material.

Authors' data handling: Amplification with reference gene primers provided the estimates of nucleated cell counts. Here immunoSEQ multiplex PCR was the method, and the copy in TCRdb shows in-frame clones only, minus some. V, J and clone size were drawn from that table, and D and trimming were deduced from the DNA. The repertoire includes about 43,000 clones, approximately 80% of them detected once, and about 2.6% sits in the top ten. Trimming pared 0 bases from V and 4 bases from J, leaving 3 bases between. CDR3 length: 12 amino acids. From germline, CDR1 is LGHDT and CDR2 YNNKEL (reference sequence).

The chain employs TRBV3-1 (or the pseudogene TRBV3-2) and TRBJ2-5; D gene unclear. Sequenced input: peripheral blood. The sequence came from a woman aged 55 to 70 with acute or convalescent COVID-19. CDR3 sequence reads: CASSQDGETQYF. For the CDR3, the DNA is TGTGCCAGCAGCCAAGACGGAGAGACCCAGTACTTC.